These 24 T cell receptor beta chains share one sample of origin, sequenced in a study of CD8+ T cells in alopecia areata. Sequencing relied on a cDNA template that was reverse transcribed from extracted RNA. This table comes from immunoSEQ multiplex PCR, and its TCRdb copy is limited to in-frame clones, with some not included. The table lists more than 90,000 clones, roughly 66% of them singletons. The sample was CD4+ T cells sorted from blood. The receptors stem from a human donor in good health.

This chain connects TRBV29-1 to TRBJ2-7; D may match TRBD1 or TRBD2 (5 bases each). The germline CDR1 and CDR2 sequences are SQVTM and ANQGSEA. V lost 4 bases and J 0 bases, leaving 7 bases between the germline ends. This CDR3 has 12 amino acids. CDR3 protein: CSVAGTSYEQYF. CDR3 nucleotides: TGCAGCGTTGCGGGGACCTCCTACGAGCAGTACTTC.

In its sample, this clone was seen a few times. The gene calls are TRBV6-1 and TRBJ1-2; TRBD1 matches at 7 bases. The CDR3 consists of 13 residues. CDR1 is MNHNS and CDR2 is SASEGT in the germline V gene. The V segment lost 6 bases and the J segment 8 bases; nucleotides outside the gene matches: 9. The CDR3 nucleotides are TGTGCCAGCAGCCCGACAGGGTTCGGCGGCTACACCTTC. As protein: CASSPTGFGGYTF.

The J gene is TRBJ2-7, the V gene TRBV10-2; 7 bases align to TRBD2. V was pared by 7 bases and J by 2 bases, with 8 bases of the junction left unmatched. CDR3 length: 14 amino acids. Germline loops: CDR1 WSHSY, CDR2 SAAADI. CDR3 sequence (DNA): TGCGCCAGCACTCCGGGGAGGGAGCCCTACGAGCAGTACTTC. This codes for CASTPGREPYEQYF.

The chain carries TRBV5-4 and TRBJ2-5; D remains unclear. With 1 base removed from V and 1 base from J, the gap between germline ends came to 8 bases. The CDR3 covers 14 residues. Germline lookup yields CDR1 SGHNT and CDR2 YYREEE (reference sequence). CDR3: CASSLSGRQETQYF. The CDR3 region has the DNA TGTGCCAGCAGCTTGTCCGGGCGCCAAGAGACCCAGTACTTC.

This clone was observed a few times. This sequence joins TRBV11-2 and TRBJ2-1; no clear D gene. Germline CDR1 SGHAT, CDR2 FQNNGV. Trimming cost V 1 base and J 0 bases, with 4 bases left between them. The CDR3 extends over 14 amino acids. As DNA, the CDR3 is TGTGCCAGCAGCTTAGGGGGCTCCTACAATGAGCAGTTCTTC. Its translation is CASSLGGSYNEQFF.

This clone was counted only a few times. The chain is built from TRBV5-1 and TRBJ2-1; D gene ambiguous. Germline V gene lookup returns CDR1 SGHRS and CDR2 YFSETQ. The length of the CDR3 is 15 residues. V shed 3 bases and J shed 4 bases, with 14 bases lying between them. The CDR3 reads CASSSADSTYNEQFF. The CDR3 region has the DNA TGCGCCAGCAGCTCAGCAGACTCCACGTACAATGAGCAGTTCTTC.

The gene calls are TRBV6-6 and TRBJ2-7, with 11 bases aligning to TRBD1. V gave up 5 bases and J gave up 6 bases; unmatched junction bases: 3. This CDR3 is built from 13 residues. In germline, CDR1 is MNHNY, CDR2 SVGAGI (reference sequence). The CDR3 coding sequence is TGTGCCAGCAGTCCCGGGACAGGGGGCGAGCAGTACTTC. Protein sequence: CASSPGTGGEQYF.

This clone has just a few counts. The chain combines TRBV27 with TRBJ2-5; D remains ambiguous. CDR3 length: 14 amino acids. Trimming left V 2 bases short and J 3 bases short, with 10 bases between. Germline V gene sequence: CDR1 MNHEY, CDR2 SMNVEV (reference sequence). CDR3: CASSLRQAEETQYF. CDR3 DNA: TGTGCCAGCAGTTTACGTCAGGCCGAAGAGACCCAGTACTTC.

V and J are TRBV19 and TRBJ1-4; D is uncertain. The germline CDR1 and CDR2 sequences are LNHDA and SQIVND (reference sequence). This CDR3 spans 14 amino acids. The V end was cut by 2 bases, the J end by 11 bases, with 15 bases between. The DNA of the CDR3 is TGTGCCAGTAGTATAACTCACAGTAATAGCAAACTGTTTTTT. It codes for CASSITHSNSKLFF. Full variable domain (rest looked up from reference TRBV19 and TRBJ1-4): DGGITQSPKYLFRKEGQNVTLSCEQNLNHDAMYWYRQDPGQGLRLIYYSQIVNDFQKGDIAEGYSVSREKKESFPLTVTSAQKNPTAFYLCASSITHSNSKLFFGSGTQLSVL.

The chain has TRBV15 and TRBJ2-7; tentative D call: TRBD1 (5 bases). Germline CDR1 and CDR2: LNHNV and YYDKDF (reference sequence). The CDR3 runs 14 residues. Trimming removed 1 base at V and 0 bases at J, with 7 bases between. CDR3 loop: CATSRGQPSYEQYF. The CDR3 DNA reads TGTGCCACCAGCAGAGGACAGCCCTCCTACGAGCAGTACTTC.

This clone has only a few counts. The CDR3 DNA reads TGTGCCTGGAGTGTAATAAGCACCGGGGAGCTGTTTTTT. Its protein is CAWSVISTGELFF. The J gene is TRBJ2-2, the V gene TRBV30; D not resolved. Looked up from germline, CDR1 is GTSNPN and CDR2 is SVGIG (reference sequence). The CDR3 has 13 amino acids. V lost 0 bases, J lost 4 bases, and 6 bases lay in between.

This chain links TRBV2 with TRBJ1-2; D unclear. V was trimmed by 7 bases and J by 8 bases, leaving 14 bases between them. This CDR3 comprises 12 residues. Germline CDR1 SNHLY, CDR2 FYNNEI. The CDR3 DNA follows: TGTGCCAGCACGCTTTCAGATCGCGGCTACACCTTC. Translated, it gives CASTLSDRGYTF.

This chain links TRBV6-5 with TRBJ1-5, with TRBD1 as a possible D gene (6 bases). The CDR3 runs 12 residues. Trimming pared 6 bases from V and 4 bases from J, leaving 7 bases between. Germline CDR1 reads MNHEY; CDR2 reads SVGAGI. The CDR3 region has the DNA TGTGCCAGCAGCGGACAGAATCAGCCCCAGCATTTT. Its protein is CASSGQNQPQHF.

The V and J genes are TRBV7-9 and TRBJ1-1; TRBD1 is a possible D gene (6 bases). V dropped 5 bases and J dropped 4 bases, with 17 bases sitting between them. Germline loops: CDR1 SEHNR, CDR2 FQNEAQ (reference sequence). CDR3 size: 15 residues. Here the CDR3 DNA reads TGTGCCAGCAGCCCAAATTCGGGGGCCCGCACTGAAGCTTTCTTT. This gives the protein CASSPNSGARTEAFF.

Only a few counts were recorded for this clone. The rearrangement joins TRBV6-1 to TRBJ1-4, with 7 bases matching TRBD1. J lost 3 bases, V lost 3 bases, and 1 base had no gene match. The germline V gene has CDR1 MNHNS and CDR2 SASEGT. This CDR3 has 14 amino acids. The CDR3 protein is CASSDRGANEKLFF. CDR3 DNA: TGTGCCAGCAGTGACAGGGGGGCTAATGAAAAACTGTTTTTT.

The V call is TRBV2, the J call TRBJ2-1; D may be TRBD1 or TRBD2 (5 bases each). Germline V gene sequence: CDR1 SNHLY, CDR2 FYNNEI. The ends were cut back, 7 bases at V and 3 bases at J, with 10 bases in the middle. The CDR3 loop spans 13 amino acids. The CDR3 here is CASMGDLYNEQFF. CDR3 DNA sequence: TGTGCCAGCATGGGGGACCTCTACAATGAGCAGTTCTTC. Full variable domain (missing parts from reference TRBV2 and TRBJ2-1): EPEVTQTPSHQVTQMGQEVILRCVPISNHLYFYWYRQILGQKVEFLVSFYNNEISEKSEIFDDQFSVERPDGSNFTLKIRSTKLEDSAMYFCASMGDLYNEQFFGPGTRLTVL.

The V and J genes are TRBV6-5 and TRBJ1-1; D may be TRBD1 (5 bases). This CDR3 spans 16 amino acids. Between the trimmed V and J ends, which lost 0 bases and 3 bases, there was a span of 14 bases. CDR1 and CDR2 (germline): MNHEY, SVGAGI. CDR3 region: CASSYSRAHRDTEAFF. The CDR3 region has the DNA TGTGCCAGCAGTTACTCCAGGGCTCATCGGGACACTGAAGCTTTCTTT.

The chain carries TRBV2 and TRBJ2-5; D perhaps matches TRBD2 (5 bases). With 4 bases removed from V and 5 bases from J, the gap between germline ends came to 11 bases. The CDR3 runs to 13 residues. Per the germline V gene, CDR1 is SNHLY and CDR2 is FYNNEI. In DNA, the CDR3 is TGTGCCAGCAGTGTGAGGGTCACGGAGACCCAGTACTTC. Its protein is CASSVRVTETQYF.

V is TRBV5-1 and J is TRBJ2-5; D is possibly TRBD1 (8 bases). Germline V gene data show CDR1 as SGHRS and CDR2 as YFSETQ. The CDR3 extends over 16 amino acids. V gave up 2 bases and J gave up 5 bases, with 19 bases separating them. CDR3 DNA: TGCGCCAGCAGCTTTGACAGGGGCCAAGCGGGGGAGACCCAGTACTTC. Translated: CASSFDRGQAGETQYF.

CDR3 in DNA: TGTGCCAGCAGCCAATCCTACAATGAGCAGTTCTTC. Residues: CASSQSYNEQFF. This rearrangement joins TRBV6-6 to TRBJ2-1, with unresolved D. Trimming removed 6 bases from V and 1 base from J, with 4 bases in between. The CDR3 totals 12 residues. Germline CDR1 and CDR2: MNHNY and SVGAGI (reference sequence).

V usage is TRBV29-1 and J usage is TRBJ2-3, with D perhaps assigned TRBD1 or TRBD2 (5 bases each). The V and J ends lost 2 bases and 5 bases respectively, with 20 bases between them. This CDR3 has 16 amino acids. Germline CDR1 reads SQVTM; CDR2 reads ANQGSEA. The CDR3 loop reads CSVESDALGTKDTQYF. DNA for the CDR3: TGCAGCGTTGAATCGGACGCGCTGGGGACGAAAGATACGCAGTATTTT.

The V call is TRBV29-1, the J call TRBJ1-1; 10 bases line up with TRBD1. CDR1 is SQVTM and CDR2 is ANQGSEA in the germline V gene. V lost 7 bases, J lost 4 bases, and 6 bases stayed unmatched. The CDR3 sequence is 13 residues long. CDR3 nucleotide sequence: TGCAGCGGCCGACAGGGGGCTAGCACTGAAGCTTTCTTT. Protein sequence: CSGRQGASTEAFF.

In this sample, this clone turned up once. The rearrangement joins TRBV30 to TRBJ1-1; maybe TRBD1 (5 bases). This CDR3 contains 13 residues. V was shortened by 2 bases and J by 3 bases, with 10 bases between the two germline ends. From germline, CDR1 is GTSNPN and CDR2 SVGIG (reference sequence). CDR3 coding DNA: TGTGCCTGGAGTCCAGGGAGGGACACTGAAGCTTTCTTT. It codes for CAWSPGRDTEAFF.

Only a few counts were recorded for this clone. The chain recombines TRBV2 with TRBJ2-7; D possibly matches TRBD1 or TRBD2 (5 bases each). The V gene's germline CDR1 is SNHLY and CDR2 FYNNEI. CDR3 length equals 13 residues. V was shortened by 6 bases and J by 5 bases, with 14 bases between the two germline ends. The DNA of the CDR3 is TGTGCCAGCAGGGGGACCGGTTATAACGAGCAGTACTTC. Amino acid sequence: CASRGTGYNEQYF.